These 30 T cell receptor beta chains were all obtained from the same sample, sequenced in a study of T cells after posttransplantation cyclophosphamide. Sequencing was performed with immunoSEQ multiplex PCR; in TCRdb, only in-frame clones are kept and a portion is missing. The sample has about 40,000 clones; 90% are singletons. Busulfan-fludarabine conditioning, marrow transplant, and cyclophosphamide on days +3 and +4 were administered. Specimen: PBMCs, collected about 62 days after allogeneic stem cell transplant with posttransplant cyclophosphamide. The receptors derive from a male patient aged 60 to 75 who received an allogeneic stem cell transplant from a related donor and was CMV-positive. Some of the T cells may derive from the graft donor.

This chain links TRBV5-4 with TRBJ1-1; 10 nucleotides line up with TRBD1. The CDR3 length is 13 residues. The junction had 5 bases not matched to a gene; V was cut back by 4 bases and J by 8 bases. In germline, CDR1 is SGHNT, CDR2 YYREEE (reference sequence). The CDR3 DNA follows: TGTGCCAGCAGCAAAGACAGGGGGCGCGAAGCTTTCTTT. Protein: CASSKDRGREAFF.

J is TRBJ2-5 and V is TRBV7-7; possibly TRBD2 for D (5 bases). This CDR3 has 14 residues. Trimming left V 5 bases short and J 4 bases short, with 14 bases between. The germline CDR1 and CDR2 sequences are SSHAT and FNYEAQ (reference sequence). Here the CDR3 DNA reads TGTGCCAGCAGCCTCGGGGATGCTGCAGAGACCCAGTACTTC. As protein: CASSLGDAAETQYF.

This chain links TRBV29-1 with TRBJ1-1, with unresolved D. CDR1 and CDR2 (germline): SQVTM, ANQGSEA. The CDR3 runs 13 residues. V lost 5 bases and J 0 bases, leaving 10 bases between the germline ends. As DNA, the CDR3 is TGCAGCGTTTATCCCGGGGTGAACACTGAAGCTTTCTTT. It codes for CSVYPGVNTEAFF.

This chain links TRBV18 with TRBJ2-5; D is perhaps TRBD1 (6 bases). The V and J ends lost 6 bases and 3 bases respectively, with 11 bases between them. This CDR3 is built from 13 residues. From germline, CDR1 is KGHSH and CDR2 LQKENI. This chain's CDR3 is CASSGTNKETQYF. CDR3 DNA: TGTGCCAGCTCCGGGACAAACAAAGAGACCCAGTACTTC.

This clone was detected once. This chain connects TRBV5-1 to TRBJ1-1; 9 bases agree with TRBD1. V dropped 1 base and J dropped 3; count of bases not matched to a gene: 4. From germline, CDR1 is SGHRS and CDR2 YFSETQ. The CDR3 contains 15 residues. The CDR3 region is CASSLKGQGDTEAFF. Here the CDR3 DNA reads TGCGCCAGCAGCTTGAAGGGACAGGGTGACACTGAAGCTTTCTTT.

The rearrangement joins TRBV18 to TRBJ1-1; D possibly corresponds to TRBD1 (5 bases). The CDR3 totals 13 residues. CDR1 is KGHSH, CDR2 LQKENI, per germline. Trimming cost V 6 bases and J 1 base, with 9 bases left between them. The CDR3 coding sequence is TGTGCCAGCTCTCTGGGGGGGAACACTGAAGCTTTCTTT. As protein: CASSLGGNTEAFF.

This clone was seen a handful of times. The rearrangement uses TRBV19 and TRBJ2-1, with 15 bases aligning to TRBD2. From germline, CDR1 is LNHDA and CDR2 SQIVND (reference sequence). Trimming at V came to 6 bases and at J to 4 bases, leaving 7 bases not matched to a gene. This CDR3 comprises 17 residues. The CDR3: CASSPGLAGGPYNEQFF. The CDR3 nucleotides are TGTGCCAGTAGCCCCGGACTAGCGGGGGGGCCGTACAATGAGCAGTTCTTC.

This chain joins TRBV18 and TRBJ1-5, with D possibly matching TRBD1 (6 bases). V shed 6 bases and J shed 3 bases, with 15 bases lying between them. CDR3 size: 15 residues. Per the germline V gene, CDR1 is KGHSH and CDR2 is LQKENI. The CDR3 reads CASSNGQSPNQPQHF. The CDR3 nucleotides read TGTGCCAGCTCCAACGGACAGAGCCCCAATCAGCCCCAGCATTTT.

The chain is built from TRBV9 and TRBJ2-3, with 9 bases fitting TRBD2. The CDR3 spans 17 residues. J gave up 2 bases and V 4 bases, and 11 bases lay outside the gene matches. Germline V lookup: CDR1 SGDLS, CDR2 YYNGEE. CDR3 coding DNA: TGTGCCAGCAGCTCCCGTTTAAGACTAGCGGACACAGATACGCAGTATTTT. As protein: CASSSRLRLADTDTQYF.

The rearrangement links TRBV10-3 to TRBJ1-4; D is undetermined. The ends were cut back, 3 bases at V and 5 bases at J, with 10 bases in the middle. The V gene's germline CDR1 is ENHRY and CDR2 SYGVKD. This CDR3 spans 14 amino acids. CDR3 in amino acids: CAISDSGSNEKLFF. CDR3 sequence (DNA): TGTGCCATCAGTGATTCCGGGTCCAATGAAAAACTGTTTTTT.

V usage is TRBV2 and J usage is TRBJ2-2; D may be TRBD1 (5 bases). Trimming left V 6 bases short and J 7 bases short, with 9 bases between. Germline V gives CDR1 SNHLY, CDR2 FYNNEI. The CDR3 length is 12 residues. The CDR3 region is CASRVTDGELFF. The CDR3 bases are TGTGCCAGCAGGGTGACAGACGGGGAGCTGTTTTTT.

The gene calls are TRBV5-1 and TRBJ2-5, with TRBD2 matching 8 bases. V dropped 0 bases and J dropped 4; count of bases not matched to a gene: 5. Germline V lookup: CDR1 SGHRS, CDR2 YFSETQ. The CDR3 is made up of 15 amino acids. CDR3 DNA: TGCGCCAGCAGCTTGGCAGCGGGGGATGGAGAGACCCAGTACTTC. Amino acid sequence: CASSLAAGDGETQYF.

V gene TRBV4-1 combines with J gene TRBJ1-3; no clear D gene. The CDR3 runs 14 residues. The germline V and J ends were trimmed by 1 base and 8 bases, with 12 bases remaining between them. Per germline, CDR1 MGHRA and CDR2 YSYEKL. CDR3 sequence reads: CASSQGSNVDTIYF. The DNA of the CDR3 is TGCGCCAGCAGCCAAGGGAGTAACGTGGACACCATATATTTT.

The chain links TRBV18 to TRBJ1-1; 7 bases match TRBD1. CDR3 size: 14 residues. Per the germline V gene, CDR1 is KGHSH and CDR2 is LQKENI. J was trimmed by 6 bases and V by 6 bases; bases with no gene match: 10. The chain's CDR3 is CASSPGDSFAEAFF. CDR3 nucleotide sequence: TGTGCCAGCTCGCCGGGGGACAGCTTCGCTGAAGCTTTCTTT.

The chain combines TRBV25-1 with TRBJ1-2; TRBD1 matches at 9 bases. The CDR3 runs to 17 residues. The V and J ends lost 4 bases and 4 bases, in that order; junction bases with no gene match: 13. Per germline, CDR1 MGHDK and CDR2 SYGVNS. CDR3 sequence: CASSAFGTGTGFYGYTF. The CDR3 bases are TGTGCCAGCAGTGCTTTTGGCACCGGGACAGGGTTCTATGGCTACACCTTC.

This chain joins TRBV5-4 and TRBJ1-2, with D hard to call. Trimming cost V 7 bases and J 4 bases, with 23 bases left between them. The CDR3 sequence is 16 residues long. Germline CDR1 and CDR2: SGHNT and YYREEE (reference sequence). The CDR3 nucleotides are TGTGCCAGCCTTCCTGCGGGTGGGCGAACAAGCTATGGCTACACCTTC. This gives the protein CASLPAGGRTSYGYTF.

This chain uses TRBV5-1 with TRBJ2-2, with D tentatively TRBD2 (7 bases). This CDR3 is 16 amino acids long. Per the germline V gene, CDR1 is SGHRS and CDR2 is YFSETQ. V was pared by 0 bases and J by 3 bases, with 12 bases between. As DNA, the CDR3 is TGCGCCAGCAGCTTGGTGGGCGGGGGCGACACCGGGGAGCTGTTTTTT. Protein product: CASSLVGGGDTGELFF.

This sequence joins TRBV27 and TRBJ2-5; 7 nucleotides align to TRBD1. Trimming removed 5 bases from V and 5 bases from J; junction bases left unmatched: 11. Germline-derived CDR1 and CDR2 are MNHEY and SMNVEV (reference sequence). The CDR3 covers 15 residues. The CDR3 is CASSRRDSRQETQYF. As DNA, the CDR3 is TGTGCCAGCAGTAGACGGGACAGTCGGCAGGAGACCCAGTACTTC.

V is TRBV19 and J is TRBJ2-3, with 12 nucleotides matching TRBD2. Germline V CDR1 and CDR2: LNHDA, SQIVND (reference sequence). Germline trimming cut 5 bases from V and 4 bases from J; bases unmatched to any gene: 7. The CDR3 covers 16 residues. Here the CDR3 DNA reads TGTGCCAGTAGTCGGACTAGCGGGGAGTCCGCAGATACGCAGTATTTT. It specifies CASSRTSGESADTQYF.

The V call is TRBV27, the J call TRBJ2-5; 10 bases line up with TRBD2. Germline-derived CDR1 and CDR2 are MNHEY and SMNVEV (reference sequence). Unmatched junction bases numbered 11, after V lost 2 bases and J lost 5 bases. The CDR3 spans 17 residues. This chain's CDR3 is CASSLTALAGAGETQYF. The CDR3 region has the DNA TGTGCCAGCAGTTTAACTGCCCTAGCGGGGGCGGGGGAGACCCAGTACTTC.

V is TRBV27 and J is TRBJ2-5; TRBD2 matches 14 bases. There are 17 residues in the CDR3. Germline V gene data show CDR1 as MNHEY and CDR2 as SMNVEV (reference sequence). J was trimmed by 4 bases and V by 2 bases; bases with no gene match: 6. The CDR3 region is CASSLRTSGGQGETQYF. CDR3 in DNA: TGTGCCAGCAGTTTACGGACTAGCGGGGGGCAGGGAGAGACCCAGTACTTC.

The chain has TRBV28 and TRBJ2-5; no reliable D call. The DNA end lines up better with TRBJ2-7; the J call may be wrong. Germline CDR1 reads MDHEN; CDR2 reads SYDVKM. The length of the CDR3 is 10 residues. DNA for the CDR3: TGTGCCAGCAGTTATAACGAGCAGTACTTC. Translating it yields CASSYNEQYF.

The chain couples TRBV11-3 to TRBJ2-7; 9 bases agree with TRBD2. The germline V gene has CDR1 SGHNT and CDR2 YENEEA. CDR3 length equals 16 residues. Unmatched junction bases numbered 4, after V lost 0 bases and J lost 1 base. CDR3 amino acids: CASSLDASGESYEQYV. The CDR3 DNA reads as TGTGCCAGCAGCTTAGACGCTAGCGGGGAGTCCTACGAGCAGTACGTC.

V usage is TRBV2 and J usage is TRBJ1-1; D possibly corresponds to TRBD1 (5 bases). The V end lost 4 bases, the J end lost 5 bases, and 8 bases lay between the germline ends. CDR3 size: 12 residues. The germline CDR1 and CDR2 sequences are SNHLY and FYNNEI. This CDR3 reads CASSAGGTEAFF. The CDR3 DNA is TGTGCCAGCAGTGCCGGGGGTACTGAAGCTTTCTTT.

This clone was picked up one time. This rearrangement joins TRBV2 to TRBJ2-1, with 8 bases lining up with TRBD1. Germline V CDR1 and CDR2: SNHLY, FYNNEI. Germline trimming cut 11 bases from V and 5 bases from J; bases unmatched to any gene: 5. This CDR3 is 12 amino acids long. CDR3 DNA: TGTGCCTGGGACAGGCCGAACAATGAGCAGTTCTTC. As protein: CAWDRPNNEQFF.

The J gene is TRBJ2-4, the V gene TRBV30; D gene uncertain. Between the trimmed V and J ends, which lost 4 bases and 2 bases, there was a span of 6 bases. Germline-derived CDR1 and CDR2 are GTSNPN and SVGIG (reference sequence). The CDR3 has 12 residues. The CDR3 DNA sequence: TGTGCCTGGACCTTATCCAAAAACATTCAGTACTTC. Its translation: CAWTLSKNIQYF.

This chain uses TRBV5-1 with TRBJ1-2; 9 nucleotides agree with TRBD1. The CDR3 extends over 16 amino acids. The J segment lost 8 bases and the V segment lost 0 bases, leaving 11 bases of the junction unmatched. Germline V gene sequence: CDR1 SGHRS, CDR2 YFSETQ. The CDR3 reads CASSLALFGTGYGYTF. The CDR3 bases are TGCGCCAGCAGCTTGGCACTATTCGGGACAGGGTACGGCTACACCTTC.

The rearrangement uses TRBV5-5 and TRBJ1-1, with D perhaps TRBD1 (6 bases). With 3 bases removed from V and 3 bases from J, the gap between germline ends came to 15 bases. The CDR3 sequence is 15 residues long. Germline CDR1 is SGHKS and CDR2 is YYEKEE (reference sequence). The CDR3 loop is CASSSAWTDDTEAFF. The CDR3 region has the DNA TGTGCCAGCAGCTCAGCCTGGACAGATGACACTGAAGCTTTCTTT.

This clone has only a few counts. The chain recombines TRBV4-2 with TRBJ1-5; D is unclear. Germline V CDR1 and CDR2: LGHNA, YNFKEQ. V was clipped by 1 base and J by 7 bases, with 8 bases between them. This CDR3 spans 13 amino acids. The CDR3 DNA sequence: TGTGCCAGCAGCCAAGTAGGAGAGCAGCCCCAGCATTTT. Amino acid sequence: CASSQVGEQPQHF.

The genes are TRBV5-8 and TRBJ2-3; TRBD2 matches 9 bases. Germline loops: CDR1 SGHTS, CDR2 YDEGEE. There are 15 residues in the CDR3. V dropped 2 bases and J dropped 3; count of bases not matched to a gene: 4. The CDR3, as DNA: TGTGCCAGCAGCTTTGGCGGGGGGGCGACAGATACGCAGTATTTT. Protein: CASSFGGGATDTQYF.